This TCR beta chain was recovered during a study of T cell changes during pregnancy in multiple sclerosis (dated by TCRdb to the late 2010s). Regarding the research as a whole: The study examined how the T cell repertoire changed over the course of pregnancy in women with multiple sclerosis.

V has 3 bases trimmed and J has 5 bases trimmed; junction bases matching no gene number 15. Via the germline V gene, CDR1 is SGHRS and CDR2 YFSETQ. The CDR3 measures 17 amino acids from cysteine to phenylalanine. CDR3 DNA is the only sequence kept; it has 51 bases, read in frame from the first base. The protocol used for the library was the immunoSEQ multiplex PCR assay. TCRdb carries this immuneACCESS record with in-frame sequences only. Its versions omit some clonotypes, under half of them owing to an unresolved V gene in the studies checked, with the rest unexplained. This sample lists about 120,000 clones; about 93% were detected once. Clones ranked in the top ten supply less than 7.5% of the sample. A remark on this clone: Its antigen remains undetermined. There are no base qualities to consult, and no much larger clone falls within one base.

The sequence is built from TRBV5-1 and TRBJ1-1; 8 bases in between match TRBD1. The sample consisted of peripheral blood, taken before pregnancy. The TCR comes from a female donor with multiple sclerosis, enrolled in a pregnancy study. The CDR3 protein: CASSWAVGRTGSTEAFF. The nucleotides are TGCGCCAGCAGCTGGGCCGTCGGGAGGACAGGGTCGACTGAAGCTTTCTTT.